The entry below describes one T cell receptor (beta chain). As yet, its antigen is unknown. This specimen comes from a study of cytomegalovirus exposure and HLA in healthy donors. The study ran its PCR with 60 Vbeta and 13 Jbeta primers. Repertoires were generated with immunoSEQ multiplex PCR, while TCRdb's copy carries only in-frame clones and drops some. Among approximately 150,000 clones, around 73% were seen once, and the ten largest hold about 1.6%. Study outcomes and limitations: Across donors, presence/absence analyses took sequencing depth to be roughly uniform. Within a later analysis, the majority of CMV-associated TCR beta chains appeared HLA-restricted. Researchers reported in a later analysis that a missense DCLRE1C variant was tied to TCR beta V- and J-gene trimming. While the bulk of TCR sequences proved rare, some public TCRs turned up in many donors.

CDR3 length equals 17 residues. V lost 1 base and J lost 7; bases outside the gene matches: 12. Germline V lookup: CDR1 LNHDA, CDR2 SQIVND (reference sequence). The chain joins TRBV19 to TRBJ2-2; TRBD1 matches at 7 bases. The sequencing input was PBMCs. This sequence originates from a female donor in good health and CMV-seronegative. CDR3 amino acids: CASSIVGRGWVRGELFF. The CDR3 DNA reads TGTGCCAGTAGTATAGTGGGCAGGGGGTGGGTACGCGGGGAGCTGTTTTTT.